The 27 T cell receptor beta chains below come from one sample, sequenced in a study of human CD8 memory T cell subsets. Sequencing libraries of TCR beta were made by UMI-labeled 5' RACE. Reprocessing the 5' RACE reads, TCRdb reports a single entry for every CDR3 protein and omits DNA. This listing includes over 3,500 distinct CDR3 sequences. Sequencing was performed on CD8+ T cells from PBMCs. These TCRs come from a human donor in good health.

The CDR3 here is CSARDGDWASYNEQFF. This chain connects TRBV20-1 to TRBJ2-1; TCRdb lists TRBD1, though no DNA is available to test this call. The CDR3 is 16 amino acids. Germline V lookup: CDR1 DFQATT, CDR2 SNEGSKA (reference sequence).

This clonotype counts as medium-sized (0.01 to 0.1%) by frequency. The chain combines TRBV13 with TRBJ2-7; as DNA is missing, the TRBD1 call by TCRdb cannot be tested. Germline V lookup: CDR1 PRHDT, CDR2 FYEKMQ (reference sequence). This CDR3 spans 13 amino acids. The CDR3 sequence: CASSQRGLREQYF.

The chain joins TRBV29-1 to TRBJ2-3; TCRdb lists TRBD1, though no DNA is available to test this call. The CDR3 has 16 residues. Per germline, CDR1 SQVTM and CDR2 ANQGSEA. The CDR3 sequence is CSVQQIGTGGTDTQYF.

CDR3 residues: CASRPSGETQYF. The gene calls are TRBV2 and TRBJ2-5. Germline CDR1 is SNHLY and CDR2 is FYNNEI. CDR3 length: 12 residues.

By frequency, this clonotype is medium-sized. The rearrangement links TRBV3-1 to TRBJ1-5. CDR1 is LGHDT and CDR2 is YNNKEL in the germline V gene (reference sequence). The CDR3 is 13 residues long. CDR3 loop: CASSQDLYQPQHF.

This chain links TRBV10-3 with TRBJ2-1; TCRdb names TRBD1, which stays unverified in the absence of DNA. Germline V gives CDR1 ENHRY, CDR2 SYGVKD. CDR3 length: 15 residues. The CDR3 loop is CAISESGTGHNEQFF.

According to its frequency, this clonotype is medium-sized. The CDR3 sequence: CASSDTRTFSTDTQYF. The chain is built from TRBV6-4 and TRBJ2-3; TCRdb's D call of TRBD2 is untestable without DNA. The CDR3 runs 16 residues. CDR1 is MRHNA and CDR2 is SNTAGT in the germline V gene.

CDR3 sequence reads: CASNLGGGLDGYTF. V and J are TRBV19 and TRBJ1-2. CDR1 is LNHDA and CDR2 is SQIVND in the germline V gene (reference sequence). This CDR3 is built from 14 residues.

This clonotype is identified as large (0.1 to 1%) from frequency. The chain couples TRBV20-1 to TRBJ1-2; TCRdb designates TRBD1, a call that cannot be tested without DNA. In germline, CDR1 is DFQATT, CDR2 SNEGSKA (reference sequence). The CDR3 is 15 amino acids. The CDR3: CSARPDELDSGGYTF.

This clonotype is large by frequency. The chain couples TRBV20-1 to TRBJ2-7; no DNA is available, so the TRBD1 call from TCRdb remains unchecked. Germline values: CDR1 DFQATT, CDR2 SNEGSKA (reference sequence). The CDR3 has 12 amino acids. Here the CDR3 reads CSAQDRAYEQYF.

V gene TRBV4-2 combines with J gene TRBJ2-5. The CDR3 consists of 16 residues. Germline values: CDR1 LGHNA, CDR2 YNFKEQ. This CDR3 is CASSQDQGGGHETQYF.

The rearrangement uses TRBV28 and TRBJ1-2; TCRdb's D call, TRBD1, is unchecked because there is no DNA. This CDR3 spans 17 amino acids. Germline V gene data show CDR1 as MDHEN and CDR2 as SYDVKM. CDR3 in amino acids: CASSLWSSNDRGHGYTF.

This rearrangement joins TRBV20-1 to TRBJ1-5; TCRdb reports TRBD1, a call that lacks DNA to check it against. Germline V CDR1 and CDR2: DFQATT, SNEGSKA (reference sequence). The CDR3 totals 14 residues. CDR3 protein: CSAMGARENQPQHF.

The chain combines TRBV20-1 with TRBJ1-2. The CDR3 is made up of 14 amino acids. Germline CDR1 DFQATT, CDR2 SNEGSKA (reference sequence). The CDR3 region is CSASGASGDYGYTF.

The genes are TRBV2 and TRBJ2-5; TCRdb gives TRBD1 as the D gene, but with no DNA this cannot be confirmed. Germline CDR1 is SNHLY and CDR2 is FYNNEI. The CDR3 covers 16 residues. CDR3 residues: CASSEALGGVRETQYF.

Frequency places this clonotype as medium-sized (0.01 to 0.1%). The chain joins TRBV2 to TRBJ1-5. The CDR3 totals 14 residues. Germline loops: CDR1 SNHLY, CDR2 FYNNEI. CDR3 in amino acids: CASGSEATNQPQHF.

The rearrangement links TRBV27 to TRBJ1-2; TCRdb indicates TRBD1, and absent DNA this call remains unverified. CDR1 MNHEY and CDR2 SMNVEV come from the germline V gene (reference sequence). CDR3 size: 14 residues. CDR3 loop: CASSFLSGAEGYTF.

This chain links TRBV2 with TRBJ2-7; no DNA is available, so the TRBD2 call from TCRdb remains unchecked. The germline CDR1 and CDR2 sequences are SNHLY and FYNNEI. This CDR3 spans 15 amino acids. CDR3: CASSEAPLGGYEQYF.

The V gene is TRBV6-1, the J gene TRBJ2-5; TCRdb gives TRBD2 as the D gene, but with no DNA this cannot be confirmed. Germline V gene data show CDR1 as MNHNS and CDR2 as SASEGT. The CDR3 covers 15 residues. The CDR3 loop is CASSDLAGGPGTQYF.

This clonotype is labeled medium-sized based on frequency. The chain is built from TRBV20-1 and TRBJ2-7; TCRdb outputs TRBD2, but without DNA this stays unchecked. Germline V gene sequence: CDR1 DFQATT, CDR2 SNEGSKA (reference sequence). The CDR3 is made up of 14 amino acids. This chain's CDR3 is CSARSPLAGYEQYF.

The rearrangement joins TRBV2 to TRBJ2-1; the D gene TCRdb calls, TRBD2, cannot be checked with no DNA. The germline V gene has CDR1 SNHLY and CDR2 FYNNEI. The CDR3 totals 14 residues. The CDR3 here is CARAGTSGSDEQFF.

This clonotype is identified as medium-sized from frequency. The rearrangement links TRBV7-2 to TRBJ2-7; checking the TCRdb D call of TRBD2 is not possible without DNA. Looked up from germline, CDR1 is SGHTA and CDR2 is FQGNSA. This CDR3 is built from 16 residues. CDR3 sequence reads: CASSLEPTSGAREQYF.

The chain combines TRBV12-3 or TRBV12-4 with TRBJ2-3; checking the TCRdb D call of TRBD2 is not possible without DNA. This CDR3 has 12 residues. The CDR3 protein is CASSLSSTAQYF.

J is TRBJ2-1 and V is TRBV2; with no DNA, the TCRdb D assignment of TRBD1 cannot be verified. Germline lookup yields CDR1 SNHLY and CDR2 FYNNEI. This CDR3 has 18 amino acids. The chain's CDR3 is CASIEPVWGSGALNEQFF. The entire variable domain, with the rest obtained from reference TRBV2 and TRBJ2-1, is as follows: EPEVTQTPSHQVTQMGQEVILRCVPISNHLYFYWYRQILGQKVEFLVSFYNNEISEKSEIFDDQFSVERPDGSNFTLKIRSTKLEDSAMYFCASIEPVWGSGALNEQFFGPGTRLTVL.

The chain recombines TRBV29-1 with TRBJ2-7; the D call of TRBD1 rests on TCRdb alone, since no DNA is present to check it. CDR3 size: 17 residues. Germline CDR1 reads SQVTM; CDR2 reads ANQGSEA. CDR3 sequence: CSVLRGATSEELYEQYF.

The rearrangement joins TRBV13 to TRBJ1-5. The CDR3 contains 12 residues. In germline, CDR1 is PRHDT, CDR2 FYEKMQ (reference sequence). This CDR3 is CASSLLGQPQHF. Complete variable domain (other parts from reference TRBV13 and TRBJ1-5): AAGVIQSPRHLIKEKRETATLKCYPIPRHDTVYWYQQGPGQDPQFLISFYEKMQSDKGSIPDRFSAQQFSDYHSELNMSSLELGDSALYFCASSLLGQPQHFGDGTRLSIL.

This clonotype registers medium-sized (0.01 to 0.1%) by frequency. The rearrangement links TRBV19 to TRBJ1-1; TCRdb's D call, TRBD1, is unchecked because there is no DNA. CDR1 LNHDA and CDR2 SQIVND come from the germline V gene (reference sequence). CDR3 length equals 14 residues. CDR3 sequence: CASSWDRVNTEAFF.